This TCR beta chain was found in a study of blood T cell repertoires in COVID-19. Across the whole study: Samples representing acute and convalescent COVID-19 were sourced from the United States, Italy and Spain. T cells, B-cell-depleted T cells, or PBMCs provided the cDNA or gDNA that served as material.

Original processing notes: Estimated nucleated cell counts came from reference gene primer amplification. The table came from immunoSEQ multiplex PCR; TCRdb's copy has only in-frame clones and leaves some out. V and J calls and clone size are those listed in that table; D and trimming were worked out from the DNA. The profile shows around 150,000 clones, roughly 85% of them singletons. Deletions cut 1 base from V and 5 bases from J, with 14 bases between. Germline V gene lookup returns CDR1 MGHRA and CDR2 YSYEKL. This CDR3 region has 15 residues. This chain joins TRBV4-1 and TRBJ1-1; D possibly corresponds to TRBD1 (6 bases). Sequenced material: peripheral blood. The TCR sequence derives from a human donor with acute or convalescent COVID-19. The donor label of this sample is uncertain. The CDR3: CASSQGDLRGTEAFF. The CDR3, as DNA: TGCGCCAGCAGCCAAGGGGATTTGAGGGGGACTGAAGCTTTCTTT.